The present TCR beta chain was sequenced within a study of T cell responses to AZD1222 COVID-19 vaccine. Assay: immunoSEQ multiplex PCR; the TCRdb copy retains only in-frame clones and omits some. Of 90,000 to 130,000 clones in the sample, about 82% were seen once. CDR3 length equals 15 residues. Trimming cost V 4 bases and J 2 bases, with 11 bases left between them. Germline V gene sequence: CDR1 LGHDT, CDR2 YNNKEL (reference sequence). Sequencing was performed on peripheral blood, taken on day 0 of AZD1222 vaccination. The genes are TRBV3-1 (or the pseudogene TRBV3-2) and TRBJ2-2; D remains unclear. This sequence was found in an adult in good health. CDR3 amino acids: CASSRLIENTGELFF. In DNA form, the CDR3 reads TGTGCCAGCAGCCGTCTTATAGAAAACACCGGGGAGCTGTTTTTT.